This entry lists 23 T cell receptor beta chains sequenced from one sample in a study of cytomegalovirus exposure and HLA in healthy donors. The table came from immunoSEQ multiplex PCR; TCRdb's copy has only in-frame clones and leaves some out. This repertoire shows 65,000 to 80,000 clones, roughly 94% found once; its top ten account for roughly 3.3%. The sequenced sample was PBMCs. These receptor sequences come from a woman aged 18 to 35 in good health and CMV-seropositive.

The gene calls are TRBV7-9 and TRBJ1-6; perhaps TRBD1 as D (5 bases). Trimming shortened V by 5 bases and J by 5 bases, and 13 bases separated the two germline ends. This CDR3 contains 15 residues. Germline V lookup: CDR1 SEHNR, CDR2 FQNEAQ (reference sequence). Here the CDR3 DNA reads TGTGCCAGCAGCCGTGCCCAGGGAAATAATTCACCCCTCCACTTT. It is translated as CASSRAQGNNSPLHF.

J is TRBJ2-3 and V is TRBV11-3; 10 bases match TRBD2. Germline assignment: CDR1 SGHNT and CDR2 YENEEA. Trimming removed 3 bases from V and 3 bases from J; junction bases left unmatched: 6. This CDR3 is 16 amino acids long. CDR3 in amino acids: CASSFRAGGLTDTQYF. The CDR3, as DNA: TGTGCCAGCAGCTTTAGAGCGGGGGGGCTAACAGATACGCAGTATTTT. Full variable domain (outside the CDR3, taken from reference TRBV11-3 and TRBJ2-3): EAGVVQSPRYKIIEKKQPVAFWCNPISGHNTLYWYLQNLGQGPELLIRYENEEAVDDSQLPKDRFSAERLKGVDSTLKIQPAELGDSAVYLCASSFRAGGLTDTQYFGPGTRLTVL.

The rearrangement joins TRBV19 to TRBJ1-1, with 8 bases that match TRBD1. Trimming removed 6 bases from V and 10 bases from J; junction bases left unmatched: 7. This CDR3 contains 12 residues. Germline-derived CDR1 and CDR2 are LNHDA and SQIVND (reference sequence). The CDR3 protein is CASSFTGTGAFF. The CDR3, as DNA: TGTGCCAGTAGCTTCACCGGGACAGGAGCTTTCTTT.

The chain links TRBV19 to TRBJ2-5, with 8 positions matching TRBD1. Germline lookup yields CDR1 LNHDA and CDR2 SQIVND (reference sequence). With 5 bases clipped from V and 4 bases from J, the junction kept 18 bases outside the gene matches. The CDR3 is made up of 18 amino acids. CDR3 DNA sequence: TGTGCCAGTAGTCCCACCCAAACCCACGGACAGGGCGTAGAGACCCAGTACTTC. This sequence encodes CASSPTQTHGQGVETQYF.

The table lists this clone with a count of one. J is TRBJ2-7 and V is TRBV9; D is unresolved. The germline gives CDR1 SGDLS, CDR2 YYNGEE. The CDR3 contains 15 residues. Trimming took off 1 base at V and 0 bases at J, with 11 bases between the two ends. In DNA form, the CDR3 reads TGTGCCAGCAGCGTAACTTACTCAAGCTCCTACGAGCAGTACTTC. Its protein is CASSVTYSSSYEQYF. Full variable domain (remainder filled in from reference TRBV9 and TRBJ2-7): DSGVTQTPKHLITATGQRVTLRCSPRSGDLSVYWYQQSLDQGLQFLIQYYNGEERAKGNILERFSAQQFPDLHSELNLSSLELGDSALYFCASSVTYSSSYEQYFGPGTRLTVT.

The chain couples TRBV19 to TRBJ2-2, with TRBD1 identical over 9 bases. J lost 5 bases, V lost 5 bases, and 6 bases had no gene match. This CDR3 is 15 amino acids long. CDR1 LNHDA and CDR2 SQIVND come from the germline V gene (reference sequence). CDR3 bases: TGTGCCAGTAGTCTCGGGACAGGGTCGACCGGGGAGCTGTTTTTT. Residues: CASSLGTGSTGELFF.

V gene TRBV28 combines with J gene TRBJ1-5, with 8 bases identical to TRBD1. CDR3 size: 15 residues. Trimming removed 3 bases from V and 6 bases from J; junction bases left unmatched: 7. The V gene's germline CDR1 is MDHEN and CDR2 SYDVKM. CDR3 DNA: TGTGCCAGCAGTTTCCAGGGGGCGGCTATTCAGCCCCAGCATTTT. Translating gives CASSFQGAAIQPQHF.

V and J are TRBV19 and TRBJ1-5; possibly TRBD1 for D (5 bases). V lost 5 bases, J lost 6 bases, and 17 bases lay in between. The CDR3 is made up of 15 amino acids. Germline values: CDR1 LNHDA, CDR2 SQIVND (reference sequence). The CDR3 loop reads CASSPGGRRGQPQHF. The CDR3 coding sequence is TGTGCCAGTAGTCCCGGGGGGAGACGGGGTCAGCCCCAGCATTTT.

The chain has TRBV29-1 and TRBJ2-7, with TRBD1 matching 8 bases. Germline assignment: CDR1 SQVTM and CDR2 ANQGSEA. This CDR3 is 14 amino acids long. Trimming at V came to 6 bases and at J to 5 bases, leaving 12 bases not matched to a gene. This chain's CDR3 is CSVKTGTGGDEQYF. CDR3 nucleotides: TGCAGCGTGAAAACCGGGACAGGCGGGGACGAGCAGTACTTC.

This clone has only one observation. The chain recombines TRBV4-1 with TRBJ2-6, with 9 bases matching TRBD1. With V trimmed by 4 bases and J by 2 bases, 3 bases remained unmatched. CDR3 length: 16 residues. From germline, CDR1 is MGHRA and CDR2 YSYEKL. In DNA, the CDR3 is TGCGCCAGCAGCCCGGGACAGGGAGCTGGGGCCAACGTCCTGACTTTC. Translation: CASSPGQGAGANVLTF.

This clone was seen just once. The chain combines TRBV11-3 with TRBJ2-5, with D uncertain. Germline CDR1 reads SGHNT; CDR2 reads YENEEA. The CDR3 is 13 amino acids. With 0 bases removed from V and 1 base from J, the gap between germline ends came to 3 bases. In nucleotides, the CDR3 is TGTGCCAGCAGCTTAGATCTCCAAGAGACCCAGTACTTC. This gives the protein CASSLDLQETQYF. The full variable domain, its missing parts supplied by reference TRBV11-3 and TRBJ2-5, is EAGVVQSPRYKIIEKKQPVAFWCNPISGHNTLYWYLQNLGQGPELLIRYENEEAVDDSQLPKDRFSAERLKGVDSTLKIQPAELGDSAVYLCASSLDLQETQYFGPGTRLLVL.

The CDR3 DNA sequence: TGCAGCGTCGAGATGGAAGCGGGAGAGGTAAAGTACTTC. This codes for CSVEMEAGEVKYF. This rearrangement joins TRBV29-1 to TRBJ2-7; TRBD2 matches at 8 bases. The CDR3 extends over 13 amino acids. Trimming took 6 bases from V and 11 from J; bases not matched to a gene: 15. The germline gives CDR1 SQVTM, CDR2 ANQGSEA.

The gene calls are TRBV9 and TRBJ2-7; D not resolved. CDR1 is SGDLS and CDR2 is YYNGEE in the germline V gene. CDR3 length equals 15 residues. V lost 1 base and J lost 3, with 14 bases in between. The CDR3 nucleotides read TGTGCCAGCAGCGTAAGTGTCAAGTCAGGCTACGAGCAGTACTTC. Translated, it gives CASSVSVKSGYEQYF.

The V call is TRBV7-3, the J call TRBJ2-3, with D tentatively TRBD1 (5 bases). The CDR3 extends over 16 amino acids. Trimming stripped 4 bases from V and 3 bases from J, with 17 bases between. Germline V gene lookup returns CDR1 SGHTA and CDR2 FQGTGA. The CDR3 DNA sequence: TGTGCCAGCAGCTATCGATCTGGGGCAGGGACAGATACGCAGTATTTT. This sequence encodes CASSYRSGAGTDTQYF.

This chain uses TRBV28 with TRBJ1-2; 12 bases agree with TRBD1. Trimming took 3 bases from V and 6 from J; bases not matched to a gene: 8. Germline loops: CDR1 MDHEN, CDR2 SYDVKM. The CDR3 consists of 16 residues. The CDR3 DNA reads as TGTGCCAGCAGTTTCGTCGGGGGACAGGGGGCCGATGGCTACACCTTC. Protein product: CASSFVGGQGADGYTF.

The chain links TRBV30 to TRBJ1-3; D is possibly TRBD1 (5 bases). CDR1 is GTSNPN, CDR2 SVGIG, per germline (reference sequence). Deletions cut 0 bases from V and 0 bases from J, with 15 bases between. The CDR3 sequence is 17 residues long. This chain's CDR3 is CAWSVFIGGTSGNTIYF. The CDR3 region has the DNA TGTGCCTGGAGTGTATTCATTGGGGGGACCTCTGGAAACACCATATATTTT.

This chain connects TRBV7-6 to TRBJ1-1; 9 nucleotides agree with TRBD1. V shed 5 bases, J shed 5 bases, and the junction held 9 bases outside the gene matches. CDR1 SGHVS and CDR2 FNYEAQ come from the germline V gene. The CDR3 runs to 15 residues. The CDR3 is CASSVEQGARTEAFF. CDR3 nucleotide sequence: TGTGCCAGCAGCGTAGAACAGGGGGCGCGAACTGAAGCTTTCTTT.

The V and J genes are TRBV9 and TRBJ2-3, with 7 nucleotides matching TRBD2. The germline gives CDR1 SGDLS, CDR2 YYNGEE. The junction had 10 bases not matched to a gene; V was cut back by 0 bases and J by 6 bases. The CDR3 extends over 16 amino acids. The CDR3 DNA sequence: TGTGCCAGCAGCGTAGGGTGGGAGGGAGCGGGGGATACGCAGTATTTT. This encodes CASSVGWEGAGDTQYF.

This chain links TRBV19 with TRBJ1-1, with a possible D match to TRBD1 (6 bases). There are 16 residues in the CDR3. V lost 1 base to trimming and J lost 2 bases, with 14 bases between them. In germline, CDR1 is LNHDA, CDR2 SQIVND (reference sequence). Written as DNA, the CDR3 is TGTGCCAGTAGTATAGGTTACGGGACAACCAACACTGAAGCTTTCTTT. This encodes CASSIGYGTTNTEAFF.

The chain links TRBV18 to TRBJ1-4; D is possibly TRBD1 (6 bases). V lost 1 base, J lost 0 bases, and 9 bases lay in between. The CDR3 totals 16 residues. The germline CDR1 and CDR2 sequences are KGHSH and LQKENI. The CDR3 protein is CASSPLTGSTNEKLFF. The CDR3 DNA reads as TGTGCCAGCTCACCACTTACAGGGTCAACTAATGAAAAACTGTTTTTT.

This chain uses TRBV18 with TRBJ1-3; D is uncertain. Trimming cost V 1 base and J 0 bases, with 10 bases left between them. Germline CDR1 reads KGHSH; CDR2 reads LQKENI. There are 16 residues in the CDR3. This CDR3 is CASSPLAQVSGNTIYF. The CDR3 DNA is TGTGCCAGCTCACCACTAGCACAAGTCTCTGGAAACACCATATATTTT. The variable domain in full, completed from reference TRBV18 and TRBJ1-3, reads NAGVMQNPRHLVRRRGQEARLRCSPMKGHSHVYWYRQLPEEGLKFMVYLQKENIIDESGMPKERFSAEFPKEGPSILRIQQVVRGDSAAYFCASSPLAQVSGNTIYFGEGSWLTVV.

For the CDR3, the DNA is TGCGCCAGCAGCTTGGGTGGGAGAGTCGATGAGCAGTTCTTC. Translating it yields CASSLGGRVDEQFF. The chain carries TRBV5-1 and TRBJ2-1; TRBD2 might be the D (5 bases). The CDR3 runs to 14 residues. Trimming removed 0 bases from V and 8 bases from J, with 12 bases in between. Germline CDR1 is SGHRS and CDR2 is YFSETQ. The full variable domain, its missing parts supplied by reference TRBV5-1 and TRBJ2-1, is KAGVTQTPRYLIKTRGQQVTLSCSPISGHRSVSWYQQTPGQGLQFLFEYFSETQRNKGNFPGRFSGRQFSNSRSEMNVSTLELGDSALYLCASSLGGRVDEQFFGPGTRLTVL.

The CDR3 here is CASSSGAASNQETQYF. The CDR3 DNA sequence: TGTGCCAGCTCAAGCGGGGCAGCCTCGAACCAAGAGACCCAGTACTTC. This rearrangement joins TRBV9 to TRBJ2-5; 7 bases map to TRBD2. There are 16 residues in the CDR3. Germline CDR1 SGDLS, CDR2 YYNGEE. The trim removed 7 bases at V and 0 bases at J, leaving 12 bases unmatched.